What follows are 19 T cell receptor beta chains derived from one specimen sequenced in a study of beta chain features in type 1 diabetes. What was sequenced were expressed TCRB transcripts, since all of the isolated RNA had been reverse transcribed. Generated by immunoSEQ multiplex PCR, the TCRdb table keeps only in-frame clones and is missing some. This sample carries under 800,000 clones, roughly 16% of them seen once, and the ten largest clones take under 0.095%. Sequenced sample: naive CD4+ T cells from blood. These receptors were collected from a man aged 18 to 29 in good health.

This clone was counted a few times. V usage is TRBV4-1 and J usage is TRBJ1-2; possible D gene TRBD1, 6 bases. The germline V gene encodes CDR1 MGHRA and CDR2 YSYEKL. CDR3 length: 18 residues. V shed 0 bases and J shed 3 bases, with 20 bases lying between them. The DNA of the CDR3 is TGCGCCAGCAGCCAAGATAGGTTTTCGGCAGGGGAGCACTATGGCTACACCTTC. It encodes CASSQDRFSAGEHYGYTF.

The chain employs TRBV19 and TRBJ2-2, with D possibly being TRBD1 (5 bases). CDR3 length: 15 amino acids. CDR1 LNHDA and CDR2 SQIVND come from the germline V gene (reference sequence). Trimming stripped 8 bases from V and 2 bases from J, with 15 bases between. This CDR3 is CASRSGKFNTGELFF. As DNA, the CDR3 is TGTGCCAGTCGCTCAGGGAAATTTAACACCGGGGAGCTGTTTTTT. Looking up the rest from reference TRBV19 and TRBJ2-2 gives the full variable domain: DGGITQSPKYLFRKEGQNVTLSCEQNLNHDAMYWYRQDPGQGLRLIYYSQIVNDFQKGDIAEGYSVSREKKESFPLTVTSAQKNPTAFYLCASRSGKFNTGELFFGEGSRLTVL.

This chain joins TRBV6-5 and TRBJ2-7; possible D gene TRBD1, 6 bases. This CDR3 contains 16 residues. CDR1 is MNHEY and CDR2 is SVGAGI in the germline V gene. Trimming cost V 2 bases and J 4 bases, with 18 bases left between them. As DNA, the CDR3 is TGTGCCAGCAGTTACCCCGGGACAAGGGGTTTTTACGAGCAGTACTTC. Amino acid sequence: CASSYPGTRGFYEQYF.

The genes are TRBV2 and TRBJ1-1; maybe TRBD1 (6 bases). CDR1 SNHLY and CDR2 FYNNEI come from the germline V gene. CDR3 length: 13 residues. V lost 8 bases and J 5 bases, leaving 15 bases between the germline ends. The CDR3 sequence is CASFRGVGTEAFF. The CDR3 nucleotides are TGTGCCAGCTTTAGGGGGGTAGGGACTGAAGCTTTCTTT.

There are a few counts of this clone. The V and J genes are TRBV29-1 and TRBJ1-3; possible D gene TRBD1, 6 bases. Germline V CDR1 and CDR2: SQVTM, ANQGSEA. There are 13 residues in the CDR3. V was trimmed by 4 bases and J by 5 bases, leaving 12 bases between them. CDR3 sequence (DNA): TGCAGCGTTGGAAGGGGGGATCGAAACACCATATATTTT. Translating gives CSVGRGDRNTIYF.

The chain uses TRBV11-3 and TRBJ2-1; no definite D call. Germline-derived CDR1 and CDR2 are SGHNT and YENEEA. V was clipped by 3 bases and J by 2 bases, with 14 bases between them. The CDR3 loop spans 16 amino acids. The chain's CDR3 is CASSLGGRRPYNEQFF. The CDR3 region has the DNA TGTGCCAGCAGCTTGGGTGGGCGACGCCCCTACAATGAGCAGTTCTTC. The entire variable domain, with the rest obtained from reference TRBV11-3 and TRBJ2-1, is as follows: EAGVVQSPRYKIIEKKQPVAFWCNPISGHNTLYWYLQNLGQGPELLIRYENEEAVDDSQLPKDRFSAERLKGVDSTLKIQPAELGDSAVYLCASSLGGRRPYNEQFFGPGTRLTVL.

This rearrangement joins TRBV9 to TRBJ2-3; 11 positions agree with TRBD2. The V gene end was trimmed by 4 bases and the J gene end by 0 bases; junction bases not matched to a gene: 4. CDR1 is SGDLS, CDR2 YYNGEE, per germline. This CDR3 is 16 amino acids long. The CDR3 DNA reads as TGTGCCAGCAGCTTCCGACTAGCGGGGAGCACAGATACGCAGTATTTT. Translating it yields CASSFRLAGSTDTQYF.

This clone was counted a few times. The chain couples TRBV6-1 to TRBJ2-3, with a weak D call TRBD1 (5 bases). Germline CDR1 and CDR2: MNHNS and SASEGT. This CDR3 comprises 15 residues. Trimming stripped 2 bases from V and 0 bases from J, with 9 bases between. The CDR3 sequence is CASSERGPSTDTQYF. CDR3 nucleotide sequence: TGTGCCAGCAGTGAAAGGGGCCCCAGCACAGATACGCAGTATTTT.

The chain employs TRBV5-6 and TRBJ1-6; tentative D call: TRBD1 (6 bases). Trimming stripped 6 bases from V and 0 bases from J, with 13 bases between. Germline CDR1 SGHDT, CDR2 YYEEEE. The CDR3 consists of 16 residues. CDR3: CASTPRDISYNSPLHF. DNA for the CDR3: TGTGCCAGCACACCGAGGGACATCTCCTATAATTCACCCCTCCACTTT.

V usage is TRBV21-1 and J usage is TRBJ2-7; the table's D call TRBD2 went unverified against the DNA. TRBV21-1 is a listed pseudogene. CDR3 length equals 16 residues. The CDR3 DNA is TGTGCCAGCAGCAACAGGGCTAGCGGACCCACCTACGAGCAGTACTTC. Translation: CASSNRASGPTYEQYF.

The chain recombines TRBV30 with TRBJ1-2; D gene ambiguous. V was shortened by 2 bases and J by 2 bases, with 12 bases between the two germline ends. Germline CDR1 GTSNPN, CDR2 SVGIG (reference sequence). The CDR3 consists of 14 residues. Here the CDR3 DNA reads TGTGCCTGGAGTAGGGCAGCTTCCAACTATGGCTACACCTTC. Translating it yields CAWSRAASNYGYTF.

This clone showed up just a few times. V and J are TRBV12-5 and TRBJ2-1, with 15 nucleotides matching TRBD2. Germline CDR1 LGHNT, CDR2 FRNRAP. J was trimmed by 7 bases and V by 5 bases; bases with no gene match: 12. The CDR3 loop spans 18 amino acids. The CDR3 DNA sequence: TGTGCTAGTGGTCCAGGACTAGCGGGAGGGCCAAGACGAAATGAGCAGTTCTTC. Its translation is CASGPGLAGGPRRNEQFF.

This clone was found many times. The chain combines TRBV14 with TRBJ2-6; D is uncertain. Per the germline V gene, CDR1 is SGHDN and CDR2 is FVKESK. CDR3 length equals 15 residues. The V gene lost 1 base and the J gene lost 2 bases, with 6 bases spanning the gap. This CDR3 reads CASSQAVAGANVLTF. CDR3 nucleotide sequence: TGTGCCAGCAGCCAAGCGGTTGCTGGGGCCAACGTCCTGACTTTC.

The CDR3 DNA follows: TGTGCCAGCAGACCCCCCCTTCTTAATTCACCCCTCCACTTT. It yields the protein CASRPPLLNSPLHF. This chain connects TRBV28 to TRBJ1-6; D remains ambiguous. The CDR3 has 14 amino acids. Trimming pared 6 bases from V and 6 bases from J, leaving 12 bases between. Germline values: CDR1 MDHEN, CDR2 SYDVKM.

V usage is TRBV12-5 and J usage is TRBJ2-3; tentatively, D is TRBD2 (5 bases). Trimming shortened V by 6 bases and J by 0 bases, and 16 bases separated the two germline ends. The CDR3 consists of 16 residues. Germline V gene sequence: CDR1 LGHNT, CDR2 FRNRAP. This chain's CDR3 is CASGPGQRASTDTQYF. DNA for the CDR3: TGTGCTAGTGGCCCTGGTCAGAGGGCTAGCACAGATACGCAGTATTTT.

This clone was picked up a small number of times. The V gene is TRBV7-3, the J gene TRBJ2-7; the match to TRBD2 covers 11 bases. V lost 0 bases, J lost 2 bases, and 0 bases stayed unmatched. This CDR3 comprises 15 residues. Germline values: CDR1 SGHTA, CDR2 FQGTGA. The CDR3 DNA reads as TGTGCCAGCAGCTTAACGGGACTAGCGGCCTACGAGCAGTACTTC. Protein: CASSLTGLAAYEQYF. The complete variable domain, with remaining parts taken from reference TRBV7-3 and TRBJ2-7, reads GAGVSQTPSNKVTEKGKYVELRCDPISGHTALYWYRQSLGQGPEFLIYFQGTGAADDSGLPNDRFFAVRPEGSVSTLKIQRTERGDSAVYLCASSLTGLAAYEQYFGPGTRLTVT.

This clone was detected ten times or more. The V and J genes are TRBV5-4 and TRBJ2-4; no firm D call. This CDR3 has 15 residues. Germline V lookup: CDR1 SGHNT, CDR2 YYREEE (reference sequence). V was shortened by 5 bases and J by 0 bases, with 12 bases between the two germline ends. The CDR3 coding sequence is TGTGCCAGCAGTCCGACGGCCCTAGCCAAAAACATTCAGTACTTC. Its protein product is CASSPTALAKNIQYF.

The rearrangement joins TRBV10-3 to TRBJ1-4, with D possibly being TRBD1 (6 bases). V was pared by 6 bases and J by 6 bases, with 14 bases between. Looked up from germline, CDR1 is ENHRY and CDR2 is SYGVKD. The CDR3 consists of 14 residues. Written as DNA, the CDR3 is TGTGCCATCAGCTCCAGGGGATTTGATGAAAAACTGTTTTTT. Amino acid sequence: CAISSRGFDEKLFF.

In this sample, this clone turned up a few times. The V gene is TRBV7-2, the J gene TRBJ2-2; TRBD1 aligns across 7 bases. Germline V gene data show CDR1 as SGHTA and CDR2 as FQGNSA. The CDR3 runs to 14 residues. V lost 4 bases to trimming and J lost 7 bases; unmatched junction nucleotides: 6. CDR3 nucleotides: TGTGCCAGCAGCTCGACAGGGCAGGGCGGGGAGCTGTTTTTT. Translation: CASSSTGQGGELFF.